Each of the 12 T cell receptor beta chains below was sequenced from the same sample in a study of cytomegalovirus exposure and HLA in healthy donors. PCR amplification relied on 60 Vbeta primers (plus 13 Jbeta primers). Sequenced by immunoSEQ multiplex PCR; TCRdb stores in-frame clones only, minus some. The sample shows about 200,000 clones, around 82% of them seen only once. The source material was PBMCs. These TCRs come from a man aged 35-49 years in good health and CMV-seropositive.

The chain uses TRBV9 and TRBJ2-1; D unclear. Between the trimmed V and J ends, which lost 2 bases and 4 bases, there was a span of 7 bases. The germline V gene has CDR1 SGDLS and CDR2 YYNGEE. The CDR3 is 13 residues long. CDR3 DNA sequence: TGTGCCAGCAGCGTCTCCCCTTACAATGAGCAGTTCTTC. It codes for CASSVSPYNEQFF.

The rearrangement links TRBV5-1 to TRBJ2-7, with a possible D match to TRBD2 (6 bases). CDR3 size: 13 residues. Germline CDR1 and CDR2: SGHRS and YFSETQ. Trimming cost V 7 bases and J 2 bases, with 13 bases left between them. The CDR3 loop is CASAGRPTYEQYF. For the CDR3, the DNA is TGCGCCAGCGCGGGACGGCCAACCTACGAGCAGTACTTC.

The V and J genes are TRBV14 and TRBJ1-4; 9 nucleotides align to TRBD1. The CDR3 extends over 12 amino acids. J lost 14 bases, V lost 5 bases, and 6 bases had no gene match. Germline lookup yields CDR1 SGHDN and CDR2 FVKESK. The CDR3 is CASSDRGSRLFF. Written as DNA, the CDR3 is TGTGCCAGCAGCGACAGGGGGTCGAGGCTGTTTTTT.

The chain couples TRBV14 to TRBJ2-1, with 12 bases matching TRBD2. V gave up 1 base and J gave up 9 bases; unmatched junction bases: 7. The CDR3 is made up of 16 amino acids. Germline loops: CDR1 SGHDN, CDR2 FVKESK. The CDR3 nucleotides read TGTGCCAGCAGCCAAGCTGGACTAGCGGGAATAGGTGAGCAGTTCTTC. Protein sequence: CASSQAGLAGIGEQFF.

The chain joins TRBV14 to TRBJ2-3, with D maybe TRBD2 (6 bases). Deletions cut 4 bases from V and 5 bases from J, with 19 bases between. In germline, CDR1 is SGHDN, CDR2 FVKESK. The length of the CDR3 is 16 residues. CDR3 nucleotide sequence: TGTGCCAGCAGCCGCTGGTTAATTGGAGCGGGAGATACGCAGTATTTT. It encodes CASSRWLIGAGDTQYF.

This sequence joins TRBV11-2 and TRBJ1-1; the D is unclear. V was cut by 2 bases and J by 5 bases, with 15 bases left in between. The CDR3 extends over 15 amino acids. CDR1 is SGHAT and CDR2 is FQNNGV in the germline V gene. CDR3 residues: CASSLRFGRRTEAFF. The CDR3 DNA follows: TGTGCCAGCAGCTTACGTTTCGGCAGGAGGACTGAAGCTTTCTTT.

The chain recombines TRBV7-3 with TRBJ2-7, with D perhaps TRBD2 (6 bases). V lost 5 bases and J 2 bases, leaving 16 bases between the germline ends. The germline gives CDR1 SGHTA, CDR2 FQGTGA. This CDR3 is 15 amino acids long. CDR3 coding DNA: TGTGCCAGCAGCACGGACGGGAGCCTAACCTACGAGCAGTACTTC. This gives the protein CASSTDGSLTYEQYF.

The genes are TRBV29-1 and TRBJ1-1, with D possibly being TRBD1 (6 bases). Germline V gene sequence: CDR1 SQVTM, CDR2 ANQGSEA. Trimming stripped 2 bases from V and 5 bases from J, with 12 bases between. The CDR3 runs 13 residues. The DNA for the CDR3 is TGCAGCGTTGAAACAGGGCGGGGGACTGAAGCTTTCTTT. Translating gives CSVETGRGTEAFF. Complete variable domain (other parts from reference TRBV29-1 and TRBJ1-1): SAVISQKPSRDICQRGTSLTIQCQVDSQVTMMFWYRQQPGQSLTLIATANQGSEATYESGFVIDKFPISRPNLTFSTLTVSNMSPEDSSIYLCSVETGRGTEAFFGQGTRLTVV.

The chain employs TRBV29-1 and TRBJ2-7; 13 nucleotides agree with TRBD2. J gave up 7 bases and V 5 bases, and 8 bases lay outside the gene matches. Germline assignment: CDR1 SQVTM and CDR2 ANQGSEA. The CDR3 extends over 14 amino acids. In DNA form, the CDR3 reads TGCAGCGTTTTACTCCCGGGACTAGCGGGAGAGCAGTACTTC. This translates into CSVLLPGLAGEQYF.

On this clone itself: The junction departs from germline at one end; a sequencing error may be responsible. The CDR3, as DNA: TGTGCCAGCAGCCCCGGGGGGGCTGGGGCCAACGGCCTGACTTTC. Its translation: CASSPGGAGANGLTF. V and J are TRBV27 and TRBJ2-6; TRBD2 matches 8 bases. This CDR3 is built from 15 residues. In germline, CDR1 is MNHEY, CDR2 SMNVEV (reference sequence).

This rearrangement joins TRBV4-1 to TRBJ2-7, with 7 bases that match TRBD1. With V trimmed by 4 bases and J by 3 bases, 12 bases remained unmatched. Per germline, CDR1 MGHRA and CDR2 YSYEKL. CDR3 length: 16 amino acids. CDR3 in amino acids: CASSLEGQPFSYEQYF. The CDR3 DNA sequence: TGCGCCAGCAGCCTTGAGGGACAGCCCTTTAGCTACGAGCAGTACTTC.

The chain has TRBV7-9 and TRBJ2-7; possible D gene TRBD1, 5 bases. The CDR3 is made up of 14 amino acids. V was cut by 1 base and J by 5 bases, with 12 bases left in between. CDR1 and CDR2 (germline): SEHNR, FQNEAQ (reference sequence). The chain's CDR3 is CASSLEGVRDEQYF. CDR3 nucleotide sequence: TGTGCCAGCAGCTTAGAAGGGGTTAGGGACGAGCAGTACTTC.